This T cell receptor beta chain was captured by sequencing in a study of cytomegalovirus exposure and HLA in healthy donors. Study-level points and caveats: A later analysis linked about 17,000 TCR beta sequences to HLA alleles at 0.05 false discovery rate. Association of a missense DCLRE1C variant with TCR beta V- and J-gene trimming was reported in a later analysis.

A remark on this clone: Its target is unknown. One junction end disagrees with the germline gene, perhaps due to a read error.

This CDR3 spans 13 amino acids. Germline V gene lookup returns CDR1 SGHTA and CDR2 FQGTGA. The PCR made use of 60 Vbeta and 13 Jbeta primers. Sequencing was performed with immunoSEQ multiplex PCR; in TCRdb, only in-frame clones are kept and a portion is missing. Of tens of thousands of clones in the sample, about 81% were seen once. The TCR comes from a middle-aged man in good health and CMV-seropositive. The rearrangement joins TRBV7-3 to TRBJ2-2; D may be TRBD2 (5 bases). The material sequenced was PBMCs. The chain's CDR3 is CASSQWVTGELFF. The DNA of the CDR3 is TGTGCCAGCAGTCAATGGGTCACCGGGGAGCTGTTTTTC. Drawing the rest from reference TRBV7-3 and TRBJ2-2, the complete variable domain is GAGVSQTPSNKVTEKGKYVELRCDPISGHTALYWYRQSLGQGPEFLIYFQGTGAADDSGLPNDRFFAVRPEGSVSTLKIQRTERGDSAVYLCASSQWVTGELFFGEGSRLTVL.